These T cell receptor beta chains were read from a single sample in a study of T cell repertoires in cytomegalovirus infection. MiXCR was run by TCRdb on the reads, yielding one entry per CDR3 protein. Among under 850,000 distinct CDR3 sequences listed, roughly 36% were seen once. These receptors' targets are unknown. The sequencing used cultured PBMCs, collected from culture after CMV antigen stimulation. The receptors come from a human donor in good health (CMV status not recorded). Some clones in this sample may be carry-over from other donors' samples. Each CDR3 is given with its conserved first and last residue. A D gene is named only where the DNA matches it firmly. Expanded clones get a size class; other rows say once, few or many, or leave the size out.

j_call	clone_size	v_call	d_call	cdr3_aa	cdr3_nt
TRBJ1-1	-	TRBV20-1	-	CSARPVSGAGEAFF	TGCAGTGCCCGCCCGGTCTCAGGGGCGGGTGAAGCTTTCTTT
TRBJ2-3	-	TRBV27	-	CATRRPRGITDTQYF	TGTGCCACGCGAAGGCCCAGGGGCATCACAGATACGCAGTATTTT
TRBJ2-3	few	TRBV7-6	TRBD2	CASSLGVSGSGDTQYF	TGTGCCAGCAGCTTAGGTGTTAGCGGGAGTGGAGATACGCAGTATTTT
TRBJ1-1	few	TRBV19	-	CASSSSGRLYLNTEAFF	TGTGCCAGTAGTAGTTCCGGCAGGTTGTACCTGAACACTGAAGCTTTCTTT
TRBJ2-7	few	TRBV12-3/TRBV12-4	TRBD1	CASSHAGTGDEQYF	TGTGCCAGCAGTCATGCCGGGACAGGGGACGAGCAGTACTTC
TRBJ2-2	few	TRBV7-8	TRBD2	CASSLTHLAGGSTGELFF	TGTGCCAGCAGCCTAACCCACTTGGCGGGGGGAAGCACCGGGGAGCTGTTTTTT
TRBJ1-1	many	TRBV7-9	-	CASSPGPNTEAFF	TGTGCCAGCAGCCCAGGACCGAACACTGAAGCTTTCTTT
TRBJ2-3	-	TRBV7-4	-	CASSATARLLDTQYF	TGTGCCAGCAGCGCCACCGCCCGGTTACTGGATACGCAGTATTTT
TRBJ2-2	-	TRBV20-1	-	CSASHPRNTGELFF	TGCAGTGCTTCTCACCCTCGGAACACCGGGGAGCTGTTTTTT
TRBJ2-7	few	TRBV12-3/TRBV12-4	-	CASSFAGHFLYEQYF	TGTGCCAGCAGTTTTGCGGGACACTTTCTCTACGAGCAGTACTTC
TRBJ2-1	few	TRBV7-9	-	CASSIDREDEQFF	TGTGCCAGCAGCATAGACAGGGAGGATGAGCAGTTCTTC
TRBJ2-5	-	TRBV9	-	CASSVAGRQETQYF	TGTGCCAGCAGCGTAGCTGGGCGCCAAGAGACCCAGTACTTC
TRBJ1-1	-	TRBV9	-	CASSVADVTNTEAFF	TGTGCCAGCAGCGTAGCCGACGTTACTAACACTGAAGCTTTCTTT
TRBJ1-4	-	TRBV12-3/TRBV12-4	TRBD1	CASSFGTGLGKLFF	TGTGCCAGCAGTTTCGGGACAGGGTTAGGAAAACTGTTTTTT
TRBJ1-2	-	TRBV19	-	CASRSGAVGYTF	TGTGCCAGTAGATCAGGGGCGGTTGGCTACACCTTC
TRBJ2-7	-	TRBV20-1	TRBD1	CSAQDRDPYEQYF	TGCAGTGCTCAAGACAGGGACCCCTACGAGCAGTACTTC
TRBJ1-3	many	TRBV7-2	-	CASSSREFSGNTIYF	TGTGCCAGCAGCTCCCGAGAGTTCTCTGGAAACACCATATATTTT
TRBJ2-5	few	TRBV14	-	CASSQDYSLDGETQYF	TGTGCCAGCAGCCAGGACTACTCCCTTGACGGAGAGACCCAGTACTTC
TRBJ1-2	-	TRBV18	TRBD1	CASLTGTYGYTF	TGTGCCAGCCTGACAGGGACTTATGGCTACACCTTC
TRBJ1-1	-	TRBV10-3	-	CAITPGEPTEAFF	TGTGCCATCACGCCCGGGGAACCCACTGAAGCTTTCTTT